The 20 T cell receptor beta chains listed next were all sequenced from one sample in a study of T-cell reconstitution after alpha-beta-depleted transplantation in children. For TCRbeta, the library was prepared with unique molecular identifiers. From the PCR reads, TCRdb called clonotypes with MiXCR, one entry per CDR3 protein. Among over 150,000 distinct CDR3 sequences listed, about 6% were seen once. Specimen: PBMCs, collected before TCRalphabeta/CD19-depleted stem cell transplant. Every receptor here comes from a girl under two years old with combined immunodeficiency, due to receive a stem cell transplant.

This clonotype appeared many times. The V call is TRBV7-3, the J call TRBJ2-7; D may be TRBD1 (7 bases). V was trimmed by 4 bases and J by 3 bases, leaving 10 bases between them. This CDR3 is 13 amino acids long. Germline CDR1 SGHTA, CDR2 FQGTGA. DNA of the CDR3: TGTGCCAGCAGCTGGGGGGACAGCTACGAGCAGTACTTC. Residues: CASSWGDSYEQYF.

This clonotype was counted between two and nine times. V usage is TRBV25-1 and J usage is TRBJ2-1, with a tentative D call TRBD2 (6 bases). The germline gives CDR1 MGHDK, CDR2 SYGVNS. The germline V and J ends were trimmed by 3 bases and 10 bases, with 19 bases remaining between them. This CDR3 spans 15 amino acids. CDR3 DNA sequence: TGTGCCAGCAGTGATTTTTCGGGAGCCCCCCCAGAGCAGTTCTTC. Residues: CASSDFSGAPPEQFF.

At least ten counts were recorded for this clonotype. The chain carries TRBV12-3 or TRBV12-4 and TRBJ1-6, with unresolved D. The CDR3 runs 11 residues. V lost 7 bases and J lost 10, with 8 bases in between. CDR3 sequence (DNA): TGTGCCAGCACCTACGGGTCACCCCTCCACTTT. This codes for CASTYGSPLHF.

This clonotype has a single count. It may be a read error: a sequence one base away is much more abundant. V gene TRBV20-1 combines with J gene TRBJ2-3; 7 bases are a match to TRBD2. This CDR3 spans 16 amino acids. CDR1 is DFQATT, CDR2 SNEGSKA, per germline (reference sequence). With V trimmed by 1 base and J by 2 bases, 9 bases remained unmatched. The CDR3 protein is CSARAPDREATDTQYF. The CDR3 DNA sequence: TGCAGTGCTAGAGCTCCCGACCGGGAGGCCACAGATACGCAGTATTTT.

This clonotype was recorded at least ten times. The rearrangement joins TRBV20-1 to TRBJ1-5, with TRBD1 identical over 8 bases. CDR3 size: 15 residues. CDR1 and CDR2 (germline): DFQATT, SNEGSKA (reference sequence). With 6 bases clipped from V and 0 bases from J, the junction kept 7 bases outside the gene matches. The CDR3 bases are TGCAGTGCCCGGACAGGGTTTAATAGCAATCAGCCCCAGCATTTT. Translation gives CSARTGFNSNQPQHF.

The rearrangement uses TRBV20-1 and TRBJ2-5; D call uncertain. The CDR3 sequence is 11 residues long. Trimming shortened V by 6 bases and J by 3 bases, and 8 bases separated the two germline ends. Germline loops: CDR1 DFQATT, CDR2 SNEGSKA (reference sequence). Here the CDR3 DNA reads TGCAGTGCCTTGCGGAAAGAGACCCAGTACTTC. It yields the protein CSALRKETQYF.

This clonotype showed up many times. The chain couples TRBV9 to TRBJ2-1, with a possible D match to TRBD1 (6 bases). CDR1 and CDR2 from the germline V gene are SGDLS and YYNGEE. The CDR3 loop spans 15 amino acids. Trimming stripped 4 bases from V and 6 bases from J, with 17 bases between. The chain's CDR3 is CASSLRGIGGNEQFF. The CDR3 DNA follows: TGTGCCAGCAGCCTCAGGGGAATTGGGGGCAATGAGCAGTTCTTC.

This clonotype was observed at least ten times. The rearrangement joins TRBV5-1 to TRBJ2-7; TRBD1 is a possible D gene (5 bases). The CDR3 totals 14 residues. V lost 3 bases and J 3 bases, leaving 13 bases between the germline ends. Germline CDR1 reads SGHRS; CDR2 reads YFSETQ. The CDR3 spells CASSWPDSHYEQYF. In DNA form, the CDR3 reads TGCGCCAGCAGCTGGCCCGACAGTCACTACGAGCAGTACTTC. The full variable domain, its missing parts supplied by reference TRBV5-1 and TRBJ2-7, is KAGVTQTPRYLIKTRGQQVTLSCSPISGHRSVSWYQQTPGQGLQFLFEYFSETQRNKGNFPGRFSGRQFSNSRSEMNVSTLELGDSALYLCASSWPDSHYEQYFGPGTRLTVT.

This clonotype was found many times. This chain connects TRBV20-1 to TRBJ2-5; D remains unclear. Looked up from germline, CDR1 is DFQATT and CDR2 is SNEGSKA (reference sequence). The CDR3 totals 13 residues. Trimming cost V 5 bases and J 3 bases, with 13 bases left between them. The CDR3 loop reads CSAYRVPEETQYF. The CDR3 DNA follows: TGCAGTGCTTACCGGGTACCAGAAGAGACCCAGTACTTC.

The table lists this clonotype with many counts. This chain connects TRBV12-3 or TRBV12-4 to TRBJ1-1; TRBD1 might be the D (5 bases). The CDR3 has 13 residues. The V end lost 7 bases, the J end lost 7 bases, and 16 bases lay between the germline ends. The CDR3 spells CASILGRGLEAFF. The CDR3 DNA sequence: TGTGCCAGCATCCTGGGTAGGGGCCTTGAAGCTTTCTTT.

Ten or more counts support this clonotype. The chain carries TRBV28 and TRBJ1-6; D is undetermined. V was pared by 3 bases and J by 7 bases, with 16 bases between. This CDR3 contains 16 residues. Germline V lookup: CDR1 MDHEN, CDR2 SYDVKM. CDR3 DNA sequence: TGTGCCAGCAGTTTCCTGTCGACAAGCCCAAATTCACCCCTCCACTTT. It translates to CASSFLSTSPNSPLHF.

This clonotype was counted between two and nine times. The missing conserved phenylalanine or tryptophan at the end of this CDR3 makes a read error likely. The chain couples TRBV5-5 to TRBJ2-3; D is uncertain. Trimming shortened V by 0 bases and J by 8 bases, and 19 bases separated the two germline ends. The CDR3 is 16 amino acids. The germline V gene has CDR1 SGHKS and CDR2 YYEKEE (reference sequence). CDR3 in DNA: TGTGCCAGCAGCTTGGTAGTTCCGGGCCCCGTTGGTACGCAGTATTGT. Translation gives CASSLVVPGPVGTQYC.

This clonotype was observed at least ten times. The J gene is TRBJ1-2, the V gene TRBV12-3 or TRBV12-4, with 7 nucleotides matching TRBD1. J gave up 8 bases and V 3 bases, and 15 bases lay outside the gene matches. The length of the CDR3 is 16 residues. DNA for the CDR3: TGTGCCAGCAGTTTGCAGCTAGAAGGACAGGCTTCAGGCTACACCTTC. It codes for CASSLQLEGQASGYTF.

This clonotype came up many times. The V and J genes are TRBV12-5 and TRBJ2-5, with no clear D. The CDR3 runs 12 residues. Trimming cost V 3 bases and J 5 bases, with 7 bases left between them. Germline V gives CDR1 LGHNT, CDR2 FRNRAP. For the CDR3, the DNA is TGTGCTAGTGGTTTTTTTGGGGAGACCCAGTACTTC. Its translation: CASGFFGETQYF.

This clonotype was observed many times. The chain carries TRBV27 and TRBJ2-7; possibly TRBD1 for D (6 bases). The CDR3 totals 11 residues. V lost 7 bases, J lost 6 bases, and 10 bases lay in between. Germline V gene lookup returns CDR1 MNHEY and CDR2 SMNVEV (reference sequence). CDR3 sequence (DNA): TGTGCCAGCACACAGGGCGGCGAGCAGTACTTC. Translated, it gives CASTQGGEQYF.

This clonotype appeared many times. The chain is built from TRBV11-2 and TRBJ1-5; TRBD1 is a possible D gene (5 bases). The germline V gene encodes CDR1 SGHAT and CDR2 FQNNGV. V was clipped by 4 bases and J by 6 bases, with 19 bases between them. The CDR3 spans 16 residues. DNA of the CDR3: TGTGCCAGCAGCTCGGGGGGACCCGCGGAACGTCAGCCCCAGCATTTT. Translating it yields CASSSGGPAERQPQHF.

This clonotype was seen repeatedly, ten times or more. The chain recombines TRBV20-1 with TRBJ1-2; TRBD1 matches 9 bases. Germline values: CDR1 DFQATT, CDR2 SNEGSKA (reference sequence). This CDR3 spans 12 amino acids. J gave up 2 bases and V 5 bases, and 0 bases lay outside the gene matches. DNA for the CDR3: TGCAGTGCTGGACAGGGGAACTATGGCTACACCTTC. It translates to CSAGQGNYGYTF.

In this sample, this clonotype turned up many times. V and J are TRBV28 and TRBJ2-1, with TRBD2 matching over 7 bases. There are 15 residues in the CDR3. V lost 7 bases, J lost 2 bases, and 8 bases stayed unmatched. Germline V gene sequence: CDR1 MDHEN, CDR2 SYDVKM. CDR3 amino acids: CASNLGGITYNEQFF. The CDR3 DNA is TGTGCCAGCAACCTCGGGGGGATAACCTACAATGAGCAGTTCTTC.

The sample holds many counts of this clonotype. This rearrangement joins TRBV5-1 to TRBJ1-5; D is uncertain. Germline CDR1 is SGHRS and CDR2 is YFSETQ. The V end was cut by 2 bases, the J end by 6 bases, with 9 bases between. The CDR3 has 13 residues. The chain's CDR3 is CASSFWGGQPQHF. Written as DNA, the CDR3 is TGCGCCAGCAGCTTTTGGGGTGGTCAGCCCCAGCATTTT.

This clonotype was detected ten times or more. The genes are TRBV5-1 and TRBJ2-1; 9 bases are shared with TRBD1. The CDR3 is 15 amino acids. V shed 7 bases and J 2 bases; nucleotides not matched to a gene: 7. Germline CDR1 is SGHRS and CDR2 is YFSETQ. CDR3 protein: CASRPGTGTYNEQFF. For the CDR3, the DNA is TGCGCCAGCCGGCCCGGGACAGGGACCTACAATGAGCAGTTCTTC.